This TCR beta chain originates from a study of blood T cell repertoires in COVID-19. V gave up 6 bases and J gave up 7 bases, with 18 bases separating them. This CDR3 comprises 15 residues. Germline loops: CDR1 MDHEN, CDR2 SYDVKM. Seattle's enrolled individuals joined amid active infection and were then monitored longitudinally. TCRdb keeps only in-frame clones here, not all; method: immunoSEQ multiplex PCR. The repertoire includes 150,000 to 200,000 clones, 80% to 90% of them detected once, and 11% sits in the top ten. This TCR derives from a woman aged 40 to 50 with COVID-19, enrolled during active disease. The material sequenced was peripheral blood. This chain uses TRBV28 with TRBJ1-4; TRBD1 is a possible D gene (5 bases). The CDR3 region has the DNA TGTGCCAGCAGGAGGGAAGGCGCGGGGGGTGAAAAACTGTTTTTT. It encodes CASRREGAGGEKLFF. Full variable domain (missing parts from reference TRBV28 and TRBJ1-4): DVKVTQSSRYLVKRTGEKVFLECVQDMDHENMFWYRQDPGLGLRLIYFSYDVKMKEKGDIPEGYSVSREKKERFSLILESASTNQTSMYLCASRREGAGGEKLFFGSGTQLSVL.